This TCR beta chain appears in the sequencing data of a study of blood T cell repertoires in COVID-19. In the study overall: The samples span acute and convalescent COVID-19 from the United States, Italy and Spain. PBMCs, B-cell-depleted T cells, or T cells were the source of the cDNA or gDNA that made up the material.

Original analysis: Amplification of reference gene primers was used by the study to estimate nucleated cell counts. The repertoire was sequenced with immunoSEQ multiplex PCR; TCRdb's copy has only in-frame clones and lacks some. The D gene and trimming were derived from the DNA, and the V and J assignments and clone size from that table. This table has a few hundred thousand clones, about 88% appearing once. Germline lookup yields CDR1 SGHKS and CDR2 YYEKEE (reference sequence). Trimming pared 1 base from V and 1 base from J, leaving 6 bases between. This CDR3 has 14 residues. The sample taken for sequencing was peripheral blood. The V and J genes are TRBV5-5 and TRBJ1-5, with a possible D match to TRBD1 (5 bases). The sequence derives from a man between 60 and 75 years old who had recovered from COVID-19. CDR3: CASSLRGSNQPQHF. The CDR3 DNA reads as TGTGCCAGCAGCTTGAGGGGCAGCAATCAGCCCCAGCATTTT.